This TCR beta chain was documented in a study of neoadjuvant nivolumab and ipilimumab in lung cancer. Study-wide points: Pathologic regression was not significantly tied to TCR clonality. Blood richness before therapy tracked richness in tumors resected after neoadjuvant therapy. Compared with tumor-adjacent uninvolved lung, resected tumors showed greater richness and clonality. Only two of four nivolumab-treated tumors gained richness and clonality by surgery.

Between the trimmed V and J ends, which lost 5 bases and 7 bases, there was a span of 15 bases. CDR1 is LGHNA, CDR2 YSLEER, per germline. The CDR3 is 15 amino acids. Notes on this clone: Antigen specificity is unknown.

The protocol was immunoSEQ multiplex PCR, while the TCRdb copy is restricted to in-frame clones and leaves out a portion. The top ten clones hold 10% to 13% of a sample with around 4,500 clones, more than 60% of them seen once. Sequences were derived from tumor tissue, sampled after neoadjuvant nivolumab, alone or with ipilimumab, at or shortly before surgery. V gene TRBV4-3 combines with J gene TRBJ1-6, with a tentative D call TRBD1 (6 bases). The receptor was derived from an adult with non-small cell lung cancer. The CDR3: CASSKRQAQNSPLHF. In nucleotides, the CDR3 is TGCGCCAGCAGCAAAAGACAGGCCCAGAATTCACCCCTCCACTTT.